This is a list of T cell receptor beta chains from one sample in a study of T cells in Graves' hyperthyroidism and ophthalmopathy. TCRdb fed the multiplex PCR reads into MiXCR, producing one record per CDR3 protein. This sample has hundreds of thousands of distinct CDR3 sequences, with approximately 15% found just once. Input material: blood. The receptors come from a middle-aged woman with Graves' ophthalmopathy. Each CDR3 is given with its conserved first and last residue. A D gene is named only where the DNA matches it firmly. Not every row has a clone size; where given, it reads once, few, many or a size class.

D gene,J gene,clone size,V gene,CDR3 DNA,CDR3 protein
TRBD2,TRBJ2-3,NA,TRBV5-1,TGCGCCAGCAGCTTGGTTCTGGGGGGGACAGATACGCAGTATTTT,CASSLVLGGTDTQYF
NA,TRBJ2-1,many,TRBV2,TGTGCCAGCAGTTGGGCCCCGGGGAAGAGCGATGAGCAGTTCTTC,CASSWAPGKSDEQFF
NA,TRBJ1-4,many,TRBV6-1,TGTGCCAGCAGCTCGGGACCTAATGAAAAACTGTTTTTT,CASSSGPNEKLFF
NA,TRBJ1-6,many,TRBV27,TGTGCCAGCAGTAACACGGACAGCCTTAATTCACCCCTCCACTTT,CASSNTDSLNSPLHF
NA,TRBJ2-4,NA,TRBV6-5,TGTGCCAGCAGTTACGGCGGACCGGCGGAACAAAAAAACATTCAGTACTTC,CASSYGGPAEQKNIQYF
TRBD1,TRBJ1-6,NA,TRBV9,TGTGCCAGCAGCGTAGAGGACAGGATAACTTCACCCCTCCACTTT,CASSVEDRITSPLHF
NA,TRBJ1-6,few,TRBV15,TGTGCCACCAGCAGAGATTCGGCAGGGAATAATTCACCCCTCCACTTT,CATSRDSAGNNSPLHF
TRBD2,TRBJ2-3,many,TRBV13,TGTGCCAGCGAAGACAGCGGGGCCACCCTCCCTAGCACAGATACGCAGTATTTT,CASEDSGATLPSTDTQYF
TRBD2,TRBJ2-7,many,TRBV9,TGTGCCAGCAGCCCCCGCCAGGGACTAGCAGCCTACGAGCAGTACTTC,CASSPRQGLAAYEQYF
NA,TRBJ1-2,few,TRBV6-1,TGTGCCAGCAGTGTAGGGAATTTCTTCACCTTC,CASSVGNFFTF
NA,TRBJ1-1,NA,TRBV2,TGTGCCAGCAGGCCCAGGGAGAACACTGAAGCTTTCTTT,CASRPRENTEAFF
NA,TRBJ1-1,few,TRBV3-1,TGTGCCAGCAGCCAAGAGGGGTTCACTGAAGCTTTCTTT,CASSQEGFTEAFF
TRBD1,TRBJ2-1,many,TRBV12-3/TRBV12-4,TGTGCCAGCGGAGGGACAGGGAGCTCCTACAATGAGCAGTTCTTC,CASGGTGSSYNEQFF
NA,TRBJ2-1,few,TRBV2,TGTGCCAGCAGTGAACTCAAGTACAATGAGCAGTTCTTC,CASSELKYNEQFF
TRBD2,TRBJ2-3,many,TRBV6-1,TGTGCCAGCAGTCTTAGCGGGGGGGCAGGAGATACGCAGTATTTT,CASSLSGGAGDTQYF
NA,TRBJ2-1,few,TRBV7-9,TGTGCCAGCACCGGTCGGGCACTCTACAATGAGCAGTTCTTC,CASTGRALYNEQFF
TRBD2,TRBJ2-7,NA,TRBV20-1,TGCAGTGCTAGGGATACGAAGCGGGAGCGAGACTACGAGCAGTACTTC,CSARDTKRERDYEQYF
TRBD1,TRBJ1-5,NA,TRBV24-1,TGTGCCACCAGTAGACAGGGGATGAATCAGCCCCAGCATTTT,CATSRQGMNQPQHF
TRBD1,TRBJ1-6,NA,TRBV12-3/TRBV12-4,TGTGCCAGCAGCCTTAGATATAGATGGACGGGACAGGGGGCTTTGCCACCCCTCCACTTT,CASSLRYRWTGQGALPPLHF
NA,TRBJ2-1,few,TRBV20-1,TGCAGTGCTAGAGACGGGTCCTCCTACAATGAGCAGTTCTTC,CSARDGSSYNEQFF
TRBD1,TRBJ1-5,many,TRBV6-1,TGTGCCAGCATGCCGGGACAGGGAGGTCAGCCCCAGCATTTT,CASMPGQGGQPQHF
NA,TRBJ1-5,many,TRBV7-2,TGTGCCAGCAGCTTAAGGGCCACCACCAATCAGCCCCAGCATTTT,CASSLRATTNQPQHF
NA,TRBJ1-3,many,TRBV6-6,TGTGCCAGCAGTTACGGGCGGCAGGCAGGAAACACCATATATTTT,CASSYGRQAGNTIYF
NA,TRBJ2-5,few,TRBV18,TGTGCCAGCTCACCCCCGGCGAGAGAGACCCAGTACTTC,CASSPPARETQYF
TRBD1,TRBJ2-1,many,TRBV20-1,TGCAGTGCTAGAGGGACAGGGTCCTACAATGAGCAGTTCTTC,CSARGTGSYNEQFF